This T cell receptor (beta chain) is from a study of CD8+ T cells in alopecia areata. Indicated treatment: oral pan-JAK inhibitor, 5-10 mg twice daily. Extracted RNA was reverse transcribed into cDNA, the sequencing template. The method was immunoSEQ multiplex PCR; TCRdb's version includes in-frame clones alone and lacks a portion of them. The sample holds some 120,000 clones; approximately 57% are singletons and the top ten take 4.5% to 6%. The germline V gene encodes CDR1 MNHEY and CDR2 SVGAGI. CDR3 length: 16 residues. V was clipped by 3 bases and J by 2 bases, with 14 bases between them. Here the sequenced sample was CD4+ T cells sorted from blood, taken at week 4, from a patient treated with tofacitinib. This TCR was recovered from a human donor with alopecia areata. This chain links TRBV6-5 with TRBJ2-4; a possible D gene is TRBD1 (5 bases). The CDR3 DNA is TGTGCCAGCAGTTATAACACCCAGGGATCCAAAAACATTCAGTACTTC. This gives the protein CASSYNTQGSKNIQYF.